This TCR beta chain appears in the sequencing data of a study of post-analysis software for immune sequencing data. Broader study findings: With TRBV5-6, TRBV5-1 and TRBV20-1 included, 4 to 6 TRBV segments were more frequent in patients than in controls.

The authors incorporated unique molecular identifiers into the TCR beta cDNA libraries. TCRdb called the PCR reads again in MiXCR, with one record for every CDR3 protein. This table has about 380,000 distinct CDR3 sequences, around 33% appearing once. The table lists this clonotype with many counts. Antigen specificity is unknown. The CDR3 runs to 15 residues. Germline V gives CDR1 SQVTM, CDR2 ANQGSEA. V trimming: 4 bases; J trimming: 2 bases; junction bases outside the gene matches: 11. Sequencing used blood. This TCR was recovered from a girl between 5 and 17 years old with multiple sclerosis. The chain joins TRBV29-1 to TRBJ2-7, with 7 nucleotides matching TRBD1. The CDR3 loop reads CSVATTGTRAYEQYF. CDR3 sequence (DNA): TGCAGCGTTGCGACGACAGGGACGAGAGCCTACGAGCAGTACTTC.